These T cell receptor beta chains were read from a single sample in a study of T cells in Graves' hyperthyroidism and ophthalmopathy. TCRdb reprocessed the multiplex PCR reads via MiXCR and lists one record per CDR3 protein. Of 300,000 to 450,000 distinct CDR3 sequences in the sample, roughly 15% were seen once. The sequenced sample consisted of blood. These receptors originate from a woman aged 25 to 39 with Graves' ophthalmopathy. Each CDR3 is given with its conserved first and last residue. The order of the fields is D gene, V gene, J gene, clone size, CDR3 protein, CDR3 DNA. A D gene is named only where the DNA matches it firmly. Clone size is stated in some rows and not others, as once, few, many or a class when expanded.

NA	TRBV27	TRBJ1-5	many	CASSLMDNQPQHF	TGTGCCAGCAGTTTAATGGACAATCAGCCCCAGCATTTT
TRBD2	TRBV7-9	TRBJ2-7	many	CASVYLAGGSYEQYF	TGTGCCAGTGTCTACTTAGCGGGGGGCTCCTACGAGCAGTACTTC
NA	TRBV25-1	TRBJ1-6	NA	CASSGLGSSYNSPLHF	TGTGCCAGCAGTGGCTTAGGAAGCTCCTATAATTCACCCCTCCACTTT
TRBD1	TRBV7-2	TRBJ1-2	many	CASSFGQGEEGYTF	TGTGCCAGCAGCTTCGGACAGGGCGAGGAGGGCTACACCTTC
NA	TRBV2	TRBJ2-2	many	CATPRRHTGELFF	TGTGCCACCCCCCGGCGGCACACCGGGGAGCTGTTTTTT
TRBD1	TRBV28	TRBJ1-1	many	CASSNRQGMNTEAFF	TGTGCCAGCAGTAACAGACAGGGGATGAACACTGAAGCTTTCTTT
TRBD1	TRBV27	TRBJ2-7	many	CASSLLGQGASYEQYF	TGTGCCAGCAGTTTATTAGGACAGGGGGCCTCCTACGAGCAGTACTTC
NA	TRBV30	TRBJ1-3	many	CAWKGGSSGNTIYF	TGTGCCTGGAAGGGTGGTAGCTCTGGAAACACCATATATTTT
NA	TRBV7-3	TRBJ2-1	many	CASSLKGGDFNEQFF	TGTGCCAGCAGCTTAAAAGGGGGTGACTTCAATGAGCAGTTCTTC
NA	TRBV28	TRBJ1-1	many	CASNRHPLRGFNTEAFF	TGTGCCAGCAACCGCCACCCACTCAGGGGTTTTAACACTGAAGCTTTCTTT
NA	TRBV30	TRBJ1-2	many	CAWSVLGAHPNYGYTF	TGTGCCTGGAGTGTACTTGGGGCCCACCCCAACTATGGCTACACCTTC
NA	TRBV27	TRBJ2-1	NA	CASSFLSSSYNEQFF	TGTGCCAGCAGTTTCCTTTCCTCCTCTTACAATGAGCAGTTCTTC
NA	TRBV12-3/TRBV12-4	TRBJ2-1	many	CASSRHMTDIAYNEQFF	TGTGCCAGCAGTCGACACATGACCGACATAGCCTACAATGAGCAGTTCTTC
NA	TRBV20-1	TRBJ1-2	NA	CSARRDGRYGYTF	TGCAGTGCTAGAAGGGACGGACGCTATGGCTACACCTTC
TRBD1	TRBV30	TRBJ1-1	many	CAWSPPDRRGPEAFF	TGTGCCTGGAGTCCACCGGACAGGCGAGGGCCTGAAGCTTTCTTT
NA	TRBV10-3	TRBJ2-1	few	CAISEDGEQFF	TGTGCCATCAGTGAGGACGGTGAGCAGTTCTTC
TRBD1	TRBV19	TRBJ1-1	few	CASSIDPGTGNTEAFF	TGTGCCAGTAGTATAGATCCGGGGACAGGTAACACTGAAGCTTTCTTT
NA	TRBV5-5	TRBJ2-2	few	CASSRNEMNTGELFF	TGTGCCAGCAGCCGCAACGAGATGAACACCGGGGAGCTGTTTTTT
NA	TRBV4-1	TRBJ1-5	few	CASTLRGENQPQHF	TGCGCCAGCACCCTCCGGGGAGAGAATCAGCCCCAGCATTTT
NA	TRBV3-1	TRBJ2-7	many	CASSQEGGLNYEQYF	TGTGCCAGCAGCCAAGAGGGGGGGCTTAATTACGAGCAGTACTTC
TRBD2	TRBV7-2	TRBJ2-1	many	CASSLVVDAGGPNEQFF	TGTGCCAGCAGCTTAGTAGTCGACGCGGGGGGGCCCAATGAGCAGTTCTTC
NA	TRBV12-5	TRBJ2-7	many	CASGMHPSRPYEQYF	TGTGCTAGTGGTATGCACCCTTCGCGGCCCTACGAGCAGTACTTC
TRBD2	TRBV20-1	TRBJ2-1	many	CSASLLAGGPDEQFF	TGCAGTGCTAGTTTACTAGCGGGGGGGCCGGATGAGCAGTTCTTC
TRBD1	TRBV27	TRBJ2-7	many	CASSPDRGREQYF	TGTGCCAGCAGTCCCGACAGGGGCCGCGAGCAGTACTTC
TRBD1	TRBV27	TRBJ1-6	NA	CASSRRGSSYNSPLHF	TGTGCCAGCAGCCGCAGGGGGAGCTCCTATAATTCACCCCTCCACTTT
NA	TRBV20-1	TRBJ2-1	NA	CSASNRELRNEQFF	TGCAGTGCTAGCAACAGGGAATTACGCAATGAGCAGTTCTTC
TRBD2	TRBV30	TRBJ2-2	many	CAWGLAGGGNTGELFF	TGTGCCTGGGGCCTAGCGGGGGGCGGTAACACCGGGGAGCTGTTTTTT
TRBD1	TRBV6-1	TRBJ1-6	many	CASSAPRGPNNSPLHF	TGTGCCAGCAGTGCACCGAGGGGGCCCAATAATTCACCCCTCCACTTT
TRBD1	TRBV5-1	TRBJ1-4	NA	CASSSQSGTGGIGGEKLFF	TGCGCCAGCAGCTCCCAATCCGGGACAGGGGGCATCGGAGGTGAAAAACTGTTTTTT
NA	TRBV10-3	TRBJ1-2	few	CATEGGGVHSVYGYTF	TGTGCCACCGAAGGCGGGGGGGTACATTCGGTCTATGGCTACACCTTC
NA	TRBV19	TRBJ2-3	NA	CASSGGRDTQYF	TGTGCCAGTAGTGGGGGGCGAGATACGCAGTATTTT
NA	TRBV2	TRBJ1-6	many	CASSPKRGSRSPLHF	TGTGCCAGCAGCCCGAAGAGGGGGTCTCGGTCACCCCTCCACTTT
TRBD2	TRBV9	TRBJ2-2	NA	CASSPHISGSGELFF	TGTGCCAGCAGCCCGCACATTAGCGGGTCCGGGGAGCTGTTTTTT
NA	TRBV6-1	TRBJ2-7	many	CASRGTSYSYEQYF	TGTGCCAGCAGGGGGACATCCTACTCCTACGAGCAGTACTTC
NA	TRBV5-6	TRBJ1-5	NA	CASTPNQPQHF	TGTGCCAGCACCCCTAATCAGCCCCAGCATTTT
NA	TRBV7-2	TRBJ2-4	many	CASSPKPGNIQYF	TGTGCCAGCAGCCCTAAACCGGGCAACATTCAGTACTTC
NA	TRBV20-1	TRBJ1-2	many	CSAPTGLDGYTF	TGCAGTGCTCCAACGGGACTTGACGGCTACACCTTC